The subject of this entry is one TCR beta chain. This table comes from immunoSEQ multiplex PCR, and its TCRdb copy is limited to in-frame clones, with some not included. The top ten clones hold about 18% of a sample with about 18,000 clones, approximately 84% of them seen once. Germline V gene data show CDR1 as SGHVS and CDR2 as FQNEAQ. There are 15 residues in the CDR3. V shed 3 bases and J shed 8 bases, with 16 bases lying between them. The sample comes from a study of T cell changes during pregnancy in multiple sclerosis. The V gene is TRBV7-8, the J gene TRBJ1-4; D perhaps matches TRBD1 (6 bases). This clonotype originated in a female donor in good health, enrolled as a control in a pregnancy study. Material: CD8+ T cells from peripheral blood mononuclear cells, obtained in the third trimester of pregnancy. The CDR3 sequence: CASSFSTGPMEKLFF. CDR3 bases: TGTGCCAGCAGCTTTTCGACAGGTCCAATGGAAAAACTGTTTTTT. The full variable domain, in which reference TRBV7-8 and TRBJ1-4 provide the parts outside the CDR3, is GAGVSQSPRYKVAKRGQDVALRCDPISGHVSLFWYQQALGQGPEFLTYFQNEAQLDKSGLPSDRFFAERPEGSVSTLKIQRTQQEDSAVYLCASSFSTGPMEKLFFGSGTQLSVL.